Presented here are 11 T cell receptor beta chains from one specimen sequenced in a study of cytomegalovirus exposure and HLA in healthy donors. 13 Jbeta primers and 60 Vbeta primers were used for the PCR. Produced via immunoSEQ multiplex PCR; TCRdb's table is partial and in-frame only. The profile covers under 200,000 clones, with about nine tenths appearing a single time and around 0.98% taken by the ten largest. The sequencing sample was made of PBMCs. The receptor source for this set is a boy between 2 and 10 years old in good health and CMV-seronegative.

The rearrangement uses TRBV9 and TRBJ1-2, with TRBD1 identical over 8 bases. Germline V gene data show CDR1 as SGDLS and CDR2 as YYNGEE. Unmatched junction bases numbered 17, after V lost 0 bases and J lost 7 bases. This CDR3 is built from 18 residues. The CDR3: CASSVVQGPDRASPGYTF. For the CDR3, the DNA is TGTGCCAGCAGCGTAGTTCAGGGCCCGGACAGGGCTTCTCCTGGCTACACCTTC.

The J gene is TRBJ2-7, the V gene TRBV5-4; D uncertain. V dropped 1 base and J dropped 2 bases, with 13 bases sitting between them. CDR3 length: 15 residues. CDR1 SGHNT and CDR2 YYREEE come from the germline V gene (reference sequence). The CDR3 region has the DNA TGTGCCAGCAGCTTGTCTACCCCTTCCACCTACGAGCAGTACTTC. Its translation is CASSLSTPSTYEQYF.

The gene calls are TRBV5-1 and TRBJ1-3; D is unresolved. The CDR3 loop spans 13 amino acids. V was cut by 3 bases and J by 4 bases, with 8 bases left in between. CDR1 is SGHRS, CDR2 YFSETQ, per germline. The CDR3 protein is CASSSDPGNTIYF. In DNA form, the CDR3 reads TGCGCCAGCAGCTCAGATCCCGGAAACACCATATATTTT.

This chain joins TRBV7-2 and TRBJ1-1, with D perhaps TRBD1 (5 bases). CDR1 and CDR2 from the germline V gene are SGHTA and FQGNSA. The CDR3 spans 14 residues. The V end lost 4 bases, the J end lost 5 bases, and 14 bases lay between the germline ends. CDR3: CASSSWTWATEAFF. CDR3 DNA: TGTGCCAGCAGCTCCTGGACATGGGCAACTGAAGCTTTCTTT.

The table lists this clone with a few counts. The sample contains more than one DNA sequence encoding this CDR3. The chain links TRBV18 to TRBJ1-5; the D gene is possibly TRBD1 (5 bases). Deletions cut 6 bases from V and 7 bases from J, with 10 bases between. This CDR3 region has 12 residues. Per germline, CDR1 KGHSH and CDR2 LQKENI. This CDR3 reads CASSRGDQPQHF. DNA of the CDR3: TGTGCCAGCTCGCGGGGGGACCAGCCCCAGCATTTT.

J is TRBJ2-7 and V is TRBV5-4; TRBD1 matches 8 bases. From germline, CDR1 is SGHNT and CDR2 YYREEE (reference sequence). The CDR3 spans 14 residues. V was pared by 4 bases and J by 3 bases, with 6 bases of the junction left unmatched. CDR3 coding DNA: TGTGCCAGCAGCCGGCGGGACAGGCACTACGAGCAGTACTTC. Protein sequence: CASSRRDRHYEQYF.

This clone was observed a handful of times. The chain recombines TRBV5-4 with TRBJ1-1, with 7 bases that match TRBD1. From germline, CDR1 is SGHNT and CDR2 YYREEE (reference sequence). This CDR3 spans 13 amino acids. V dropped 3 bases and J dropped 10; count of bases not matched to a gene: 9. CDR3 amino acids: CASSSTRQGGAFF. The CDR3 DNA is TGTGCCAGCAGCTCCACTCGACAGGGTGGAGCTTTCTTT.

The CDR3 DNA is TGCGCCAGCAGCTTGGTGGTCTCCGGGACAGGGGTCGAAGAGACCCAGTACTTC. This encodes CASSLVVSGTGVEETQYF. This chain links TRBV5-1 with TRBJ2-5; 10 nucleotides agree with TRBD1. The V segment lost 0 bases and the J segment 3 bases; nucleotides outside the gene matches: 11. Germline CDR1 reads SGHRS; CDR2 reads YFSETQ. The length of the CDR3 is 18 residues.

The rearrangement links TRBV29-1 to TRBJ2-3, with TRBD2 as a possible D gene (6 bases). V was clipped by 3 bases and J by 5 bases, with 18 bases between them. Germline lookup yields CDR1 SQVTM and CDR2 ANQGSEA. This CDR3 has 15 amino acids. Here the CDR3 DNA reads TGCAGCGTTGATGGTGGGGACTGGCCCGGAGATACGCAGTATTTT. Translated: CSVDGGDWPGDTQYF.

This chain joins TRBV5-1 and TRBJ1-2; no clear D gene. CDR1 is SGHRS, CDR2 YFSETQ, per germline. V was trimmed by 7 bases and J by 4 bases, leaving 8 bases between them. This CDR3 is 11 amino acids long. In nucleotides, the CDR3 is TGCGCCAGCGCTGGGAGCTATGGCTACACCTTC. Encoded protein: CASAGSYGYTF.

The CDR3 region has the DNA TGTGCCAGCAGCCCAAGCGGGGACGGTTCACCCCTCCACTTT. Protein: CASSPSGDGSPLHF. The rearrangement links TRBV9 to TRBJ1-6; TRBD1 is a possible D gene (5 bases). Per germline, CDR1 SGDLS and CDR2 YYNGEE. The V end was cut by 4 bases, the J end by 9 bases, with 14 bases between. There are 14 residues in the CDR3.